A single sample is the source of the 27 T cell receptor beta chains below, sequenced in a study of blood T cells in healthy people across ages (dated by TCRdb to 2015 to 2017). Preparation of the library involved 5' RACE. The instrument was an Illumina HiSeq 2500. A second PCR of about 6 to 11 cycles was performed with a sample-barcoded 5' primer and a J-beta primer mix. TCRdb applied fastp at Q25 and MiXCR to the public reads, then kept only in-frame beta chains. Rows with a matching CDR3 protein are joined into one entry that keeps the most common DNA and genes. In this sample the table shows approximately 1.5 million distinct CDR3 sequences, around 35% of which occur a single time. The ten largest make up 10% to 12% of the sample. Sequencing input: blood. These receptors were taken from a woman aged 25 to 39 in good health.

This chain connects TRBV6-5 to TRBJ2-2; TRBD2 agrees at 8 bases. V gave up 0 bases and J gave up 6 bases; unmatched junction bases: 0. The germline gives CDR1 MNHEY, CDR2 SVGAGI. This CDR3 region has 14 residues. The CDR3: CASSYSREAGELFF. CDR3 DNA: TGTGCCAGCAGTTACTCGCGGGAGGCCGGGGAGCTGTTTTTT.

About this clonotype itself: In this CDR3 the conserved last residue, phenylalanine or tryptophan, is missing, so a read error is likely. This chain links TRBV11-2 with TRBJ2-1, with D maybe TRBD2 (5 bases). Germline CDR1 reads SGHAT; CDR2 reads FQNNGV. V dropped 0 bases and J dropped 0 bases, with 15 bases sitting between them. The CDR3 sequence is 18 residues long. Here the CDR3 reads CASSLDDADLSSYNEQFS. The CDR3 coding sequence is TGTGCCAGCAGCTTAGACGATGCGGACTTAAGCTCCTACAATGAGCAGTTCTCC.

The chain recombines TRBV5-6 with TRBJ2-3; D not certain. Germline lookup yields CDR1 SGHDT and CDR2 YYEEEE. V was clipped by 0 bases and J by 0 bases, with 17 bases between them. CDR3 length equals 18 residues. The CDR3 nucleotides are TGTGCCAGCAGCTTGGGCGTCGTCAGAATCCCTAGCACAGATACGCAGTATTTT. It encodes CASSLGVVRIPSTDTQYF.

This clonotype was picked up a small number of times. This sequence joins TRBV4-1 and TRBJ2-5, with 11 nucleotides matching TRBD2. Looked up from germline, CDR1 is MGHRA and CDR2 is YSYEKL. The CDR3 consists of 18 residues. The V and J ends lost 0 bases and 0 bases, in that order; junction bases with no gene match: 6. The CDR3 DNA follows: TGCGCCAGCAGCCAAGATCCGGGGACTAGCGGAAACCAAGAGACCCAGTACTTC. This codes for CASSQDPGTSGNQETQYF.

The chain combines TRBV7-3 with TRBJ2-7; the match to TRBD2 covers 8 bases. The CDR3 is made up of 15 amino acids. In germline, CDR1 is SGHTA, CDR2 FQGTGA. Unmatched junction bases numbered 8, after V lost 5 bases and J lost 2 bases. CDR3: CASSPTGGPTYEQYF. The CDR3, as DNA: TGTGCCAGCAGCCCGACGGGAGGGCCTACCTACGAGCAGTACTTC.

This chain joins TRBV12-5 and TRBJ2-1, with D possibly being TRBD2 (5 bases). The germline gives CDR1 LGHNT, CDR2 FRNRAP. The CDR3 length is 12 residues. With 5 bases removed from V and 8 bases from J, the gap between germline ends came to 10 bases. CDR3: CASGIEGDEQFF. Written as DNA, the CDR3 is TGTGCTAGTGGTATAGAGGGCGATGAGCAGTTCTTC. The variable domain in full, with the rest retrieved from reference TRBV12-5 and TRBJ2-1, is DARVTQTPRHKVTEMGQEVTMRCQPILGHNTVFWYRQTMMQGLELLAYFRNRAPLDDSGMPKDRFSAEMPDATLATLKIQPSEPRDSAVYFCASGIEGDEQFFGPGTRLTVL.

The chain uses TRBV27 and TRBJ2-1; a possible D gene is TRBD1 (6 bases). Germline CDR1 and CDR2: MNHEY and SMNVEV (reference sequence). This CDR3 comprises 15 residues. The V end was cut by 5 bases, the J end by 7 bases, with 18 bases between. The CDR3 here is CASSPDSLGSNEQFF. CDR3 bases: TGTGCCAGCAGTCCGGACAGCCTCGGATCGAATGAGCAGTTCTTC.

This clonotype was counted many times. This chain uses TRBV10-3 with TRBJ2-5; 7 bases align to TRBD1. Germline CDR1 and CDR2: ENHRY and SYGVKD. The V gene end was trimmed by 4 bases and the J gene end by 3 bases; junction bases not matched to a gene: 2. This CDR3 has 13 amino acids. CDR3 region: CAISGGQKETQYF. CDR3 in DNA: TGTGCCATCAGTGGGGGACAGAAAGAGACCCAGTACTTC.

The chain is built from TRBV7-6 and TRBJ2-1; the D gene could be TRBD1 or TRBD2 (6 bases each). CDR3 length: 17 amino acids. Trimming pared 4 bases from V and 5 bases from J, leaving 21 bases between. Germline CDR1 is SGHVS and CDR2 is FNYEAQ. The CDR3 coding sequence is TGTGCCAGCAGCTCCGGGGGCTTCCGGGAGATGAACAATGAGCAGTTCTTC. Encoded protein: CASSSGGFREMNNEQFF.

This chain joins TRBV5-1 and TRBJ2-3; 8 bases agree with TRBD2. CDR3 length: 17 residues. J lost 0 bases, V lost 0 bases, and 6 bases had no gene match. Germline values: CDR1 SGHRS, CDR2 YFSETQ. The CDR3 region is CASSLGSGKPSTDTQYF. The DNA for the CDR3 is TGCGCCAGCAGCTTGGGTAGCGGGAAACCTAGCACAGATACGCAGTATTTT.

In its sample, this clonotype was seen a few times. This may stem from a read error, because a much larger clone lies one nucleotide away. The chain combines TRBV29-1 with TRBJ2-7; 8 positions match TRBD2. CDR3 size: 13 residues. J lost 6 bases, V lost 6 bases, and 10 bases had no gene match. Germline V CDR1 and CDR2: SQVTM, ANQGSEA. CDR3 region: CSVIGTSLGEQYF. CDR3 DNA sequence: TGCAGCGTCATCGGGACTAGTTTGGGCGAGCAGTACTTC.

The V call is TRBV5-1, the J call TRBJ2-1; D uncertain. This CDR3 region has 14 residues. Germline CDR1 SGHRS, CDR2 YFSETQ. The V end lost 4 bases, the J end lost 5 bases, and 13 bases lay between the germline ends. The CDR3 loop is CASSPVKPDNEQFF. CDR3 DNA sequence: TGCGCCAGCAGCCCTGTGAAGCCTGACAATGAGCAGTTCTTC.

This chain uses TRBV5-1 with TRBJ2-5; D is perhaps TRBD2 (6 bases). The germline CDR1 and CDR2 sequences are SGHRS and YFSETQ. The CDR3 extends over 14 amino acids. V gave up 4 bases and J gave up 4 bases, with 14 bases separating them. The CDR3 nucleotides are TGCGCCAGCAGCCGGGGGACTGCGAGAGAGACCCAGTACTTC. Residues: CASSRGTARETQYF. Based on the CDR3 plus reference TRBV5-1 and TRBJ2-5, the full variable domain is KAGVTQTPRYLIKTRGQQVTLSCSPISGHRSVSWYQQTPGQGLQFLFEYFSETQRNKGNFPGRFSGRQFSNSRSEMNVSTLELGDSALYLCASSRGTARETQYFGPGTRLLVL.

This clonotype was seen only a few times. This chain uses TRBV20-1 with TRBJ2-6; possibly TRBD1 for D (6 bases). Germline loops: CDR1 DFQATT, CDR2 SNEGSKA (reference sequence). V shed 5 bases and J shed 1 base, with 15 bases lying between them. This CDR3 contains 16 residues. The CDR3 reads CSAYGGRGSGANVLTF. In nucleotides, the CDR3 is TGCAGTGCTTACGGTGGCAGGGGATCTGGGGCCAACGTCCTGACTTTC.

CDR3 loop: CSARERGGVDTQYF. The CDR3 region has the DNA TGCAGTGCTAGAGAGCGGGGGGGCGTAGATACGCAGTATTTT. V usage is TRBV20-1 and J usage is TRBJ2-3; 9 nucleotides match TRBD2. With 0 bases clipped from V and 5 bases from J, the junction kept 3 bases outside the gene matches. Germline-derived CDR1 and CDR2 are DFQATT and SNEGSKA (reference sequence). This CDR3 is 14 amino acids long.

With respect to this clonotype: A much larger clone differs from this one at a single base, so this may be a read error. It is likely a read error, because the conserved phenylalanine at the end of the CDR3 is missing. The CDR3 spells CASSSYGPSSGEQYC. DNA of the CDR3: TGCGCCAGCAGCTCGTATGGGCCCTCTAGCGGCGAGCAGTACTGC. The J gene is TRBJ2-5, the V gene TRBV5-1; 7 bases agree with TRBD2. Matching the DNA end better, TRBJ2-7 makes the J call doubtful. The CDR3 extends over 15 amino acids. The germline V gene has CDR1 SGHRS and CDR2 YFSETQ.

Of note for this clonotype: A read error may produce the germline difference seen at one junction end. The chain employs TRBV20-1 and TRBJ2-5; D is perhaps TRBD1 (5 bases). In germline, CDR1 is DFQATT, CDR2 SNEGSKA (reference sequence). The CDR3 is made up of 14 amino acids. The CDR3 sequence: CSVRSLGRRETQYF. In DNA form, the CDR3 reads TGCAGTGTTAGAAGCCTGGGGCGGCGGGAGACCCAGTACTTC.

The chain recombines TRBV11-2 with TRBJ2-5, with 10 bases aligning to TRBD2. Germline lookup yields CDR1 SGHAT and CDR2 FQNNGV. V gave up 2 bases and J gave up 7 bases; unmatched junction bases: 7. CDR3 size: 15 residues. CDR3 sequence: CASSLSPQRGGTQYF. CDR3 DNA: TGTGCCAGCAGCTTATCCCCCCAGCGGGGGGGGACCCAGTACTTC.

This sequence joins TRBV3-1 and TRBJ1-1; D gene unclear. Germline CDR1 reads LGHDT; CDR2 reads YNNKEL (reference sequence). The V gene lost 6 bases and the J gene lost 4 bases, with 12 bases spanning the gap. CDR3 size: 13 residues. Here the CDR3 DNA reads TGTGCCAGCAGGTCACACCGGAGCACTGAAGCTTTCTTT. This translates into CASRSHRSTEAFF.

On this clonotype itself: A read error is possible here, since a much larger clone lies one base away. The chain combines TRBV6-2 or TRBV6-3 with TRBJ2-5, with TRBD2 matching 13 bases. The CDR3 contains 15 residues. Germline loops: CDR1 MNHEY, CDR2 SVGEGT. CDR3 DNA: TGTGCCGGCAGTTATCCGACTAGCGGGAGGGAGACCCAGTACTTC. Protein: CAGSYPTSGRETQYF.

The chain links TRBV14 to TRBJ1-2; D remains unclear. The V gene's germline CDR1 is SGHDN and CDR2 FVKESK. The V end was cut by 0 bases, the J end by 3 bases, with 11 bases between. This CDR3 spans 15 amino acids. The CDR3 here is CASSQEAGSYYGYTF. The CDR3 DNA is TGTGCCAGCAGCCAAGAGGCAGGCTCCTACTATGGCTACACCTTC.

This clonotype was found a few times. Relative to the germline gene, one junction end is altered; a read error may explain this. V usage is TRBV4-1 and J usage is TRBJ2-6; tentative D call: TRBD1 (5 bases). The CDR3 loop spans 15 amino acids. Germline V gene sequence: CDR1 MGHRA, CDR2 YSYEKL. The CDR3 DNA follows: TGCGCCAGCAGCCACCGGAGTGGTGGGGCCGACGTCCTGACTTTC. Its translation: CASSHRSGGADVLTF.

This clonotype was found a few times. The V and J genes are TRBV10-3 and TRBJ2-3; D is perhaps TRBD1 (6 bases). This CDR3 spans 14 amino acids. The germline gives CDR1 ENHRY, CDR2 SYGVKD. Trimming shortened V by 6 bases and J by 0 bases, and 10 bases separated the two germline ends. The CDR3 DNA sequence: TGTGCCATCAGACAGGGCCCTAGCACAGATACGCAGTATTTT. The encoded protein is CAIRQGPSTDTQYF.

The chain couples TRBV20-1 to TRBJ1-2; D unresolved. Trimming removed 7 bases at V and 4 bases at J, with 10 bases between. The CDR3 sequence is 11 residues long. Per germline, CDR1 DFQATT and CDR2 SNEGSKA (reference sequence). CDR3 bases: TGCAGTGGGCGCTTTAGCTATGGCTACACCTTC. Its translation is CSGRFSYGYTF.

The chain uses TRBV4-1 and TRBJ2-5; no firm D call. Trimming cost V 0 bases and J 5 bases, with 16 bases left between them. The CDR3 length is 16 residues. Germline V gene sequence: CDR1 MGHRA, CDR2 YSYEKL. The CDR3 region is CASSQDRGLGIETQYF. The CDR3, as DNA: TGCGCCAGCAGCCAAGATAGAGGTCTCGGCATCGAGACCCAGTACTTC.

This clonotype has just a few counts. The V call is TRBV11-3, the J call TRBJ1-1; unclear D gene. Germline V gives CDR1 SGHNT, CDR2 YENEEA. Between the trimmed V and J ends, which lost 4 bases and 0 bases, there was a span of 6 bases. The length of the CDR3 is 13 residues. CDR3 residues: CASSWLMNTEAFF. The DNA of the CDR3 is TGTGCCAGCAGCTGGTTGATGAACACTGAAGCTTTCTTT.

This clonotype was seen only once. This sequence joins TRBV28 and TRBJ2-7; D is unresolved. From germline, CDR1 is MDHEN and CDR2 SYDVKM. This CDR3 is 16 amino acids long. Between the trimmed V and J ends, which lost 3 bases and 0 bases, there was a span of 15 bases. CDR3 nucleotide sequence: TGTGCCAGCAGTTTCCTTACCATAAAAGACTCCTACGAGCAGTACTTC. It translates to CASSFLTIKDSYEQYF.